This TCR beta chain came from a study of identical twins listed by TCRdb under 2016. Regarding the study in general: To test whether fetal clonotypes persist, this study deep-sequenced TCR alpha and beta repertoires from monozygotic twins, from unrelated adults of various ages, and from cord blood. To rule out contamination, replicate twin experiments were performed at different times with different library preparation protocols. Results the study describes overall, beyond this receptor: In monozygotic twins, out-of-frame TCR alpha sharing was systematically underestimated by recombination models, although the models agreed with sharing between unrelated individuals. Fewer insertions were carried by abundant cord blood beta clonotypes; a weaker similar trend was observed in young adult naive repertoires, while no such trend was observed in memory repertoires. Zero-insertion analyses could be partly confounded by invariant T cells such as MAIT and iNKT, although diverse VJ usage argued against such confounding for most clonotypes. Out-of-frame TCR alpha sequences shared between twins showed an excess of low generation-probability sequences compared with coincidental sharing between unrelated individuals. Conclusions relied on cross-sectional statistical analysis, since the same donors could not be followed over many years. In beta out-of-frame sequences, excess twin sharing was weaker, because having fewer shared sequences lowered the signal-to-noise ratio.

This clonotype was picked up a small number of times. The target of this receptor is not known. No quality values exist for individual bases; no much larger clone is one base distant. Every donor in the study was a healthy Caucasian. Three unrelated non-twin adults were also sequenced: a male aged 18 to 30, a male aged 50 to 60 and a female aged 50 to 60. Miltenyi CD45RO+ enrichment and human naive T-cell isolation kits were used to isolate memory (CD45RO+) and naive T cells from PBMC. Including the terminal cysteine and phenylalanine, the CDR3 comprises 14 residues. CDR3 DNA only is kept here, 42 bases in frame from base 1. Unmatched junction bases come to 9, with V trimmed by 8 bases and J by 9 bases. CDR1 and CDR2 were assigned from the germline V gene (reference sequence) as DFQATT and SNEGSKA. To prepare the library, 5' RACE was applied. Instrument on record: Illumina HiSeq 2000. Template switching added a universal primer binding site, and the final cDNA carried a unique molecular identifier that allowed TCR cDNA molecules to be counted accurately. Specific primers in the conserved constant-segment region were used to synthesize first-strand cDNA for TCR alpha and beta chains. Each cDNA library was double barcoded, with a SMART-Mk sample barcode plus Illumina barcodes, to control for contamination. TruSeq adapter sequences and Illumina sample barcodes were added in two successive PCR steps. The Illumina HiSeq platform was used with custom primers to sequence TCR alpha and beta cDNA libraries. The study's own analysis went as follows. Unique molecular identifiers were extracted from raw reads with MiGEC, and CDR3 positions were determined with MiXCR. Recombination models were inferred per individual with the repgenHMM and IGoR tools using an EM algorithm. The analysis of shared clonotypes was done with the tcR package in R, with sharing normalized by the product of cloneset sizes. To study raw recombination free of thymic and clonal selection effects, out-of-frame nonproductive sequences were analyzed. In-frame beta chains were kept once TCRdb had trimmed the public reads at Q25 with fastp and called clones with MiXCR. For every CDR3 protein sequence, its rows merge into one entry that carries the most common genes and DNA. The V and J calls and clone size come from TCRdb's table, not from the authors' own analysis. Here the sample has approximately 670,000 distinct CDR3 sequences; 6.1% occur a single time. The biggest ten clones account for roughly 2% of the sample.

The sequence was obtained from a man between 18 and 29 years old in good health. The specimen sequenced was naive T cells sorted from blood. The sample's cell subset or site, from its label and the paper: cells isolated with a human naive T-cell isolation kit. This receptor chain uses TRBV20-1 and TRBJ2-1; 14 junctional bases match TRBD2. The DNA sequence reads TGCAGTTCCCTCATGGGACTAGCGGGAGCTGAGCAGTTCTTC. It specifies CSSLMGLAGAEQFF.